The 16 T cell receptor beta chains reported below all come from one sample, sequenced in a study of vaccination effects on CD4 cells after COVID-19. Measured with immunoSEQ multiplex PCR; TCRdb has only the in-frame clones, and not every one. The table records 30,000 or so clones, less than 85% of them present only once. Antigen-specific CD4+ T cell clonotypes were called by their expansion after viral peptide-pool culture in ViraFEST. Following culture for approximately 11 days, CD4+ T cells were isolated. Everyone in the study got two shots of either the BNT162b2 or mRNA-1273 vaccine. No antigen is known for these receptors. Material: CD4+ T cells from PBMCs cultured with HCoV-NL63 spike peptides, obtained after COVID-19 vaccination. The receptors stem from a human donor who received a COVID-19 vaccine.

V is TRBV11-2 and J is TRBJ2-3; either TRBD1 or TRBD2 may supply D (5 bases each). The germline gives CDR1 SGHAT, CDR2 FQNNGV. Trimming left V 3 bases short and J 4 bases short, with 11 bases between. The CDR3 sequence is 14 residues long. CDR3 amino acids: CASSFRGYPDTQYF. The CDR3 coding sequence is TGTGCCAGCAGCTTCCGGGGCTACCCAGATACGCAGTATTTT.

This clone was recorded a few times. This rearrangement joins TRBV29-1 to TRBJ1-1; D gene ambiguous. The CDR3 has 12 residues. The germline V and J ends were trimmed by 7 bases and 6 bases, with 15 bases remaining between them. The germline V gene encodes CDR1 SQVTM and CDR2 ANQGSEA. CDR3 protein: CSASGRHSEAFF. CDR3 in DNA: TGCAGCGCCTCCGGGAGGCACTCTGAAGCTTTCTTT.

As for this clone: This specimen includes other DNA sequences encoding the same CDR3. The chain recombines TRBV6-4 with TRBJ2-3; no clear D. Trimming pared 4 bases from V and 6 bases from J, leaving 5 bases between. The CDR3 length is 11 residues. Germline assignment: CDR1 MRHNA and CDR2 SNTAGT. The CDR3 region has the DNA TGTGCCAGCAGTGTTGGGGATACGCAGTATTTT. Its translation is CASSVGDTQYF.

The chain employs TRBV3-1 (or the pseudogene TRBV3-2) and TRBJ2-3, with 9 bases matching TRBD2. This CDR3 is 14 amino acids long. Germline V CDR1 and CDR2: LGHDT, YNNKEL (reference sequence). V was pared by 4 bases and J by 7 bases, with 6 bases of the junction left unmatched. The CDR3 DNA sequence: TGTGCCAGCAGCCCGCGGGAGGGTTCAAATACGCAGTATTTT. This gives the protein CASSPREGSNTQYF.

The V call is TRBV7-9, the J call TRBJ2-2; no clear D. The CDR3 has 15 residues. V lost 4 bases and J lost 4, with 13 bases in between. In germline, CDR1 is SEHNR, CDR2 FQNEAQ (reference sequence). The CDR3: CASSSAASGTGELFF. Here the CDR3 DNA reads TGTGCCAGCAGCTCAGCTGCGTCAGGCACCGGGGAGCTGTTTTTT.

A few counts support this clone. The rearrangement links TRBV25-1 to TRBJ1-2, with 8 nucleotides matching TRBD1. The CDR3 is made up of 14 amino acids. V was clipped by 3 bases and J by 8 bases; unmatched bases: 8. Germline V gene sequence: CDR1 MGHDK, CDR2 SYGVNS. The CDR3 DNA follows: TGTGCCAGCAGTGACCTCAGGGGGCGAGCCGGCTACACCTTC. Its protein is CASSDLRGRAGYTF.

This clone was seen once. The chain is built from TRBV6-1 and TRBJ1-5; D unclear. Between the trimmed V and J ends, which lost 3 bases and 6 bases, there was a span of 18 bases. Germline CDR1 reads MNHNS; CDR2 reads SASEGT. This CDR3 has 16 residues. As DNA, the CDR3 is TGTGCCAGCAGTGATGAGAGAGGGTCGAATTCTCAGCCCCAGCATTTT. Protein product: CASSDERGSNSQPQHF.

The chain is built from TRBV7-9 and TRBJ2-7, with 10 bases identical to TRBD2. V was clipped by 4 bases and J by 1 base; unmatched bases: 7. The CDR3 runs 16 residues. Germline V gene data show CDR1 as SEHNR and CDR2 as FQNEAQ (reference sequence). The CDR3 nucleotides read TGTGCCAGCAGCTCTACTCGTAGCGGGAGGTCCTACGAGCAGTACTTC. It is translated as CASSSTRSGRSYEQYF.

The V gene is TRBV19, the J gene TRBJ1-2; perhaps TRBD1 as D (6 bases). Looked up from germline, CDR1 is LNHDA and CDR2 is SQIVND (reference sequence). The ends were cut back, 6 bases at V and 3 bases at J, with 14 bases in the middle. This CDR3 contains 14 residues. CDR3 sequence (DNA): TGTGCCAGTAGGATGACAGGTACCGACTATGGCTACACCTTC. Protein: CASRMTGTDYGYTF.

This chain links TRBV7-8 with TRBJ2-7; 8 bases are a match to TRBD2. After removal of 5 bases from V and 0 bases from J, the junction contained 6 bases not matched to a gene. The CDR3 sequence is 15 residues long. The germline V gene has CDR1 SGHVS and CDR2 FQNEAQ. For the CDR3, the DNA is TGTGCCAGCAGCCCGGGACTAGAAAGCTCCTACGAGCAGTACTTC. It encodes CASSPGLESSYEQYF. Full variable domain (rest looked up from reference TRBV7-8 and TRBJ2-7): GAGVSQSPRYKVAKRGQDVALRCDPISGHVSLFWYQQALGQGPEFLTYFQNEAQLDKSGLPSDRFFAERPEGSVSTLKIQRTQQEDSAVYLCASSPGLESSYEQYFGPGTRLTVT.

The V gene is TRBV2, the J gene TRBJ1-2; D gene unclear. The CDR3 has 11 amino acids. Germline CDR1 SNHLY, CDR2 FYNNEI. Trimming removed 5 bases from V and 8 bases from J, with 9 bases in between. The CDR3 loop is CASSYAGGYTF. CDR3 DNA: TGTGCCAGCAGTTATGCGGGAGGCTACACCTTC.

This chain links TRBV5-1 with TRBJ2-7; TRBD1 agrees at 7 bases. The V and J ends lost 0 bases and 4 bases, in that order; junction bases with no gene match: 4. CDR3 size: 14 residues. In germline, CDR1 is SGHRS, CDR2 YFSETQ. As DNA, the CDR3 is TGCGCCAGCAGCTTGGACGGGACAGCGTACGAGCAGTACTTC. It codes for CASSLDGTAYEQYF.

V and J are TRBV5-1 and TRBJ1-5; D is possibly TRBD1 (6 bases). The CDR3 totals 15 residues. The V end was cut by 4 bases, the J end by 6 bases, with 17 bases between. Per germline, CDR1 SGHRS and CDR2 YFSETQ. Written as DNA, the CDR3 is TGCGCCAGCAGCCTTACAGGGAGGGGGAGTCAGCCCCAGCATTTT. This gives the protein CASSLTGRGSQPQHF.

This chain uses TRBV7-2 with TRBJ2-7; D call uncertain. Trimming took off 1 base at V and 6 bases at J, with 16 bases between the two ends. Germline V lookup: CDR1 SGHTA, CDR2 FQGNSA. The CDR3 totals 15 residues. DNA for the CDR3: TGTGCCAGCAGCTTAGTCGTTGTAGGGCCTGGCGAGCAGTACTTC. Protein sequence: CASSLVVVGPGEQYF.

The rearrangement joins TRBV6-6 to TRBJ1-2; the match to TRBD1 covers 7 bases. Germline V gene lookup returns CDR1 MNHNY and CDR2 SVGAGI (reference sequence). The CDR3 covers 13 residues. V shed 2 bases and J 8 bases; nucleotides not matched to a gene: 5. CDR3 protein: CASSYIGGQGYTF. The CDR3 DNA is TGTGCCAGCAGTTACATAGGGGGCCAAGGCTACACCTTC.

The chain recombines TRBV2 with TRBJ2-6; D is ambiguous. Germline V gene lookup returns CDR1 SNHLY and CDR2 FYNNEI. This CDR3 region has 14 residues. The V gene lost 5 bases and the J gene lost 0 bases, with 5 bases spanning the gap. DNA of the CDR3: TGTGCCAGCAGTCCCTCCTCTGGGGCCAACGTCCTGACTTTC. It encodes CASSPSSGANVLTF.